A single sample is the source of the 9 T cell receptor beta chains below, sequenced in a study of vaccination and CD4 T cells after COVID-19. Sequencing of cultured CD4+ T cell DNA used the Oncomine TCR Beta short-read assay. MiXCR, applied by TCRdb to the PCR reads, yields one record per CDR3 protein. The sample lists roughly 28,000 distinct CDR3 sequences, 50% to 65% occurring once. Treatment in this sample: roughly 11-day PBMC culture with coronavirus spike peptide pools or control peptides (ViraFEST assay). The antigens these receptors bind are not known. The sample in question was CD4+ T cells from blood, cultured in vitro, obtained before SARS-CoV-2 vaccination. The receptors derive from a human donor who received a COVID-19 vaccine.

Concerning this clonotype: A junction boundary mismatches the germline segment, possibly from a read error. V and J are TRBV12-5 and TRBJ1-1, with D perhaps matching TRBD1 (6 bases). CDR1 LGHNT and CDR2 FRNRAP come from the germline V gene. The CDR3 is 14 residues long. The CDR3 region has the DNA TGTGCTGGTGGTTTGGAGGCAGGGGTCACTGAAGCTTTCTTT. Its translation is CAGGLEAGVTEAFF.

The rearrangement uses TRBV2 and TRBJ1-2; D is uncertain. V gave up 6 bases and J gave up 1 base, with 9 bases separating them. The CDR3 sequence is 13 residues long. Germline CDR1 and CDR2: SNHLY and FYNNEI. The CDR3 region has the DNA TGTGCCAGCAGATTGACTGGTAACTATGGCTACACCTTC. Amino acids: CASRLTGNYGYTF. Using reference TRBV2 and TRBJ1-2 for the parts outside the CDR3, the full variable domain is EPEVTQTPSHQVTQMGQEVILRCVPISNHLYFYWYRQILGQKVEFLVSFYNNEISEKSEIFDDQFSVERPDGSNFTLKIRSTKLEDSAMYFCASRLTGNYGYTFGSGTRLTVV.

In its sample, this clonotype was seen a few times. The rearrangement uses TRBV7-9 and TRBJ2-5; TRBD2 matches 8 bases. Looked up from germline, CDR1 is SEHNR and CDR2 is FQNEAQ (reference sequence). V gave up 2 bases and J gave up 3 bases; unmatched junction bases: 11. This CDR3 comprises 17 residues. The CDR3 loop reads CASSLRVRGDREETQYF. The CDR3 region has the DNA TGTGCCAGCAGCTTACGCGTGCGGGGGGATCGTGAAGAGACCCAGTACTTC. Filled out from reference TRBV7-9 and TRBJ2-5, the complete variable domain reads DTGVSQNPRHKITKRGQNVTFRCDPISEHNRLYWYRQTLGQGPEFLTYFQNEAQLEKSRLLSDRFSAERPKGSFSTLEIQRTEQGDSAMYLCASSLRVRGDREETQYFGPGTRLLVL.

The CDR3 protein is CSARVTANQPQHF. DNA of the CDR3: TGCAGTGCTAGAGTCACAGCGAATCAGCCCCAGCATTTT. V gene TRBV20-1 combines with J gene TRBJ1-5; no clear D gene. From germline, CDR1 is DFQATT and CDR2 SNEGSKA (reference sequence). The CDR3 loop spans 13 amino acids. V was pared by 1 base and J by 4 bases, with 8 bases between.

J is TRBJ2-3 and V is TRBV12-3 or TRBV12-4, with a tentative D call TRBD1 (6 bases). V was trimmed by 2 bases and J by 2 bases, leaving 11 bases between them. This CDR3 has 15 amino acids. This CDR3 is CASSLRQGITDTQYF. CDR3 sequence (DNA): TGTGCCAGCAGTTTAAGGCAGGGGATCACAGATACGCAGTATTTT.

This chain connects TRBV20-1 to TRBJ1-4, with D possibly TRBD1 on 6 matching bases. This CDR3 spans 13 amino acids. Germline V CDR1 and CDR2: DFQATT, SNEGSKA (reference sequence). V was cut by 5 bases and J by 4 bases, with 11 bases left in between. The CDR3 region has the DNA TGCAGTGCTCAGCAGGGGTTTAATGAAAAACTGTTTTTT. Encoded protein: CSAQQGFNEKLFF.

The chain's CDR3 is CAISGDRGGNQPQHF. Written as DNA, the CDR3 is TGTGCCATCAGTGGGGACAGGGGTGGCAATCAGCCCCAGCATTTT. The rearrangement joins TRBV10-3 to TRBJ1-5; 10 bases fit TRBD1. Germline-derived CDR1 and CDR2 are ENHRY and SYGVKD. The CDR3 has 15 amino acids. Germline trimming cut 4 bases from V and 2 bases from J; bases unmatched to any gene: 2.

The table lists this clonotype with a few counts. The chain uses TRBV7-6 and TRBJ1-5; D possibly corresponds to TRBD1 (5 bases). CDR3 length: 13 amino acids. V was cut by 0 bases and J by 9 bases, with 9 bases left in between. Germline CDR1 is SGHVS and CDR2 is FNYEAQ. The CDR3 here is CASSLAGDRPQHF. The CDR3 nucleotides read TGTGCCAGCAGCTTAGCGGGGGATCGGCCCCAGCATTTT.

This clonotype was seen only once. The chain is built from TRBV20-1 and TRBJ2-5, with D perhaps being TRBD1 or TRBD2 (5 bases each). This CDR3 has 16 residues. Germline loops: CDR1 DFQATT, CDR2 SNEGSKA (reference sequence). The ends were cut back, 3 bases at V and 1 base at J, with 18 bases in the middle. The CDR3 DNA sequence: TGCAGTGCTAGTTCGGGTCGGGGCAGATTCCAAGAGACCCAGTACTTC. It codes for CSASSGRGRFQETQYF.